These 13 T cell receptor beta chains came from one sample sequenced in a study of Tregs in tolerant kidney transplant recipients. Assay: immunoSEQ multiplex PCR; the TCRdb copy retains only in-frame clones and omits some. Seen in this sample are about 11,000 clones; the ten most common clones hold around 26%. Related graft donors supplied nonmyeloablative bone marrow transplants, and mixed chimerism was transient. The starting material was CD8+ T cells from blood (PBMCs), obtained 24 months after the transplant. The receptors shown here come from a human patient who received a combined kidney and bone marrow transplant. The graft donor may account for some of the T cells.

As for this clone: The read terminates 3 residues ahead of where the CDR3 ends, so the germline J gene completes it. J is TRBJ2-7 and V is TRBV2, with 8 bases lining up with TRBD2. Germline V gene sequence: CDR1 SNHLY, CDR2 FYNNEI. CDR3 length: 13 amino acids. V lost 6 bases and J lost 2; bases outside the gene matches: 3. The CDR3 protein is CASRNSGAYEQYF. The CDR3 DNA, read in part, is TGTGCCAGCAGGAATAGCGGGGCCTACGAG.

Regarding this clone: The read ends 3 residues early relative to the CDR3; the germline J gene fills the gap. The gene calls are TRBV10-2 and TRBJ1-5, with D perhaps TRBD1 (6 bases). Germline CDR1 is WSHSY and CDR2 is SAAADI. V lost 4 bases and J lost 4, with 11 bases in between. There are 14 residues in the CDR3. CDR3: CASSGGHLNQPQHF. The DNA read from the CDR3 is TGCGCCAGCAGTGGGGGACACTTAAATCAGCCC.

In regard to this clone: Coverage ceases 3 residues before the CDR3 finishes, and the germline J gene fills in the end. This chain connects TRBV30 to TRBJ1-6; 7 bases align to TRBD1. J was trimmed by 11 bases and V by 0 bases; bases with no gene match: 4. Germline CDR1 is GTSNPN and CDR2 is SVGIG (reference sequence). CDR3 length: 13 residues. CDR3 residues: CAWSVQQGTPLHF. The part of the CDR3 DNA that was read is TGTGCCTGGAGTGTACAACAGGGGACACCC. The full variable domain, with the rest looked up from reference TRBV30 and TRBJ1-6, is SQTIHQWPATLVQPVGSPLSLECTVEGTSNPNLYWYRQAAGRGLQLLFYSVGIGQISSEVPQNLSASRPQDRQFILSSKKLLLSDSGFYLCAWSVQQGTPLHFGNGTRLTVT.

Regarding this clone: Coverage ceases 3 residues before the CDR3 finishes, and the germline J gene fills in the end. The genes are TRBV10-2 and TRBJ2-3; D call uncertain. Germline CDR1 and CDR2: WSHSY and SAAADI. The V gene lost 3 bases and the J gene lost 0 bases, with 4 bases spanning the gap. The CDR3 loop spans 13 amino acids. CDR3: CASSDQSTDTQYF. The sequenced CDR3 bases are TGCGCCAGCAGTGATCAGAGCACAGATACG.

According to its frequency, this clone is medium-sized. The DNA ends 3 residues before the CDR3 does, and the rest of the CDR3 is filled in from the germline J gene. The chain joins TRBV7-2 to TRBJ2-3; 10 bases agree with TRBD2. J lost 8 bases, V lost 3 bases, and 8 bases had no gene match. The CDR3 is made up of 15 amino acids. The V gene's germline CDR1 is SGHTA and CDR2 FQGNSA. The sequenced CDR3 bases are TGTGCCAGCAGCTTCCCTAGCGGGAGTAGAGTTACG. It specifies CASSFPSGSRVT. In full, the CDR3 reads CASSFPSGSRVTQYF.

About this clone itself: The read ends 3 residues early relative to the CDR3; the germline J gene fills the gap. The V gene is TRBV11-1, the J gene TRBJ2-7; the D is unclear. V dropped 1 base and J dropped 5 bases, with 12 bases sitting between them. Germline-derived CDR1 and CDR2 are SGHAT and FQDESV (reference sequence). CDR3 length: 14 amino acids. The CDR3 here is CASSLVRSGNEQYF. Incomplete CDR3 DNA: TGTGCCAGCAGCTTAGTGAGGTCGGGTAACGAG.

Worth noting for this clone: The CDR3 goes on 3 residues after the read ends, and that part is filled in from the germline J gene. The chain couples TRBV10-1 to TRBJ2-7; 8 bases fit TRBD2. Germline loops: CDR1 WNHNN, CDR2 SYGVQD (reference sequence). There are 13 residues in the CDR3. CDR3 in amino acids: CVPAGAASYEQYF. CDR3 bases read: TGCGTCCCAGCGGGGGCGGCCTCCTACGAG.

Worth noting for this clone: The sequence runs out 3 residues before the end of the CDR3; the remainder is reconstructed from the germline J gene. The chain joins TRBV11-3 to TRBJ2-3; D perhaps matches TRBD2 (7 bases). This CDR3 has 15 amino acids. V lost 8 bases and J lost 2, with 17 bases in between. The V gene's germline CDR1 is SGHNT and CDR2 YENEEA. The CDR3 loop reads CASSSTGGFTDTQYF. Partial CDR3 DNA: TGTGCCAGCTCCTCAACGGGGGGCTTCACAGATACG.

A note on this clone: Read data end 3 residues before the CDR3 end; the end is taken from the germline J gene. This rearrangement joins TRBV11-2 to TRBJ1-2; D is unresolved. Trimming pared 1 base from V and 3 bases from J, leaving 12 bases between. Germline-derived CDR1 and CDR2 are SGHAT and FQNNGV. The CDR3 length is 15 residues. Incomplete CDR3 DNA: TGTGCCAGCAGCTTAGTCCGCCAGGACTACTATGGC. It encodes CASSLVRQDYYG. The full CDR3 protein is CASSLVRQDYYGYTF.

As for this clone: From the germline J gene comes the end of the CDR3, since the read stops 3 residues before it. The rearrangement joins TRBV10-2 to TRBJ2-7, with D possibly matching TRBD1 (7 bases). The CDR3 loop spans 14 amino acids. Trimming took 7 bases from V and 1 from J, leaving 14 bases between them. Per germline, CDR1 WSHSY and CDR2 SAAADI. The covered CDR3 bases are TGCGCCAGCATCGGAGGGGACAGTTCCTACGAG. This codes for CASIGGDSSYE. The entire CDR3 reads CASIGGDSSYEQYF.

A remark on this clone: The observed sequence ends 3 residues before the CDR3 terminus, with the missing tail filled in from the germline J gene. This sequence joins TRBV5-1 and TRBJ2-2, with TRBD1 matching over 8 bases. With 4 bases clipped from V and 4 bases from J, the junction kept 9 bases outside the gene matches. The CDR3 is 16 amino acids. Germline assignment: CDR1 SGHRS and CDR2 YFSETQ. The sequenced CDR3 bases are TGCGCCAGCAGCCGAACGACAGGGGCCGGCACCGGGGAG. Protein: CASSRTTGAGTGE. The whole CDR3 protein is CASSRTTGAGTGELFF. The complete variable domain, with remaining parts taken from reference TRBV5-1 and TRBJ2-2, reads KAGVTQTPRYLIKTRGQQVTLSCSPISGHRSVSWYQQTPGQGLQFLFEYFSETQRNKGNFPGRFSGRQFSNSRSEMNVSTLELGDSALYLCASSRTTGAGTGELFFGEGSRLTVL.

The CDR3 bases that were read are TGTGCCAGCTCACCACAGGGACTAGCTGGCTACGAG. Translating gives CASSPQGLAGYE. The whole CDR3 reads CASSPQGLAGYEQYF. The rearrangement joins TRBV18 to TRBJ2-7, with 9 bases lining up with TRBD2. The CDR3 end lies 3 residues beyond the end of the read and is filled in from the germline J gene. Germline-derived CDR1 and CDR2 are KGHSH and LQKENI. With V trimmed by 1 base and J by 3 bases, 4 bases remained unmatched. CDR3 length: 15 residues.

About this clone itself: The CDR3 end lies 3 residues beyond the end of the read and is filled in from the germline J gene. The chain uses TRBV4-1 and TRBJ2-7, with 9 bases matching TRBD2. After removal of 0 bases from V and 5 bases from J, the junction contained 5 bases not matched to a gene. Germline V gene data show CDR1 as MGHRA and CDR2 as YSYEKL. The CDR3 spans 15 residues. CDR3 region: CASSQDLAGYNEQYF. Incomplete CDR3 DNA: TGCGCCAGCAGCCAAGATCTAGCGGGATACAACGAG.